This T cell receptor (beta chain) stems from a study of blood T cell repertoires in COVID-19. Study-level information: COVID-19 samples from acute and convalescent phases originated in the United States, Italy and Spain. PBMCs, B-cell-depleted T cells, or T cells provided the cDNA or gDNA that made up the material.

V shed 5 bases and J 2 bases; nucleotides not matched to a gene: 7. CDR3 length equals 15 residues. Germline V gene sequence: CDR1 LNHDA, CDR2 SQIVND (reference sequence). This clone was found once. The table came from immunoSEQ multiplex PCR; TCRdb's copy has only in-frame clones and leaves some out. The sample contains 140,000 or so clones, around 86% of which appear only once. J is TRBJ2-7 and V is TRBV19; 9 bases match TRBD1. The sequencing sample was made of peripheral blood. The clonotype was recovered from a human donor in a cohort sampled during active COVID-19. In nucleotides, the CDR3 is TGTGCCAGTAGTCTTGGGACAGGGTCGACCTACGAGCAGTACTTC. This encodes CASSLGTGSTYEQYF.